This passage covers 9 T cell receptor beta chains from one sample sequenced in a study of cytomegalovirus exposure and HLA in healthy donors. Primers: 60 Vbeta forward and 13 Jbeta reverse. Assay: immunoSEQ multiplex PCR; the TCRdb copy retains only in-frame clones and omits some. The profile shows roughly 120,000 clones, about three quarters of them singletons. Input material: PBMCs. The receptor set was obtained from a human donor in good health.

The chain uses TRBV6-1 and TRBJ1-2; tentative D call: TRBD1 (5 bases). Germline assignment: CDR1 MNHNS and CDR2 SASEGT. This CDR3 has 15 amino acids. V was trimmed by 1 base and J by 2 bases, leaving 11 bases between them. The CDR3 spells CASSEGRTLNYGYTF. Written as DNA, the CDR3 is TGTGCCAGCAGTGAAGGTCGGACACTGAACTATGGCTACACCTTC.

The rearrangement joins TRBV9 to TRBJ2-1; D not resolved. Trimming removed 0 bases from V and 7 bases from J, with 5 bases in between. The CDR3 spans 12 residues. Germline CDR1 reads SGDLS; CDR2 reads YYNGEE. CDR3 sequence: CASSVAGNEQFF. The CDR3 DNA is TGTGCCAGCAGCGTAGCAGGTAATGAGCAGTTCTTC.

The rearrangement uses TRBV15 and TRBJ1-2; 8 bases map to TRBD1. J was trimmed by 7 bases and V by 4 bases; bases with no gene match: 8. Germline values: CDR1 LNHNV, CDR2 YYDKDF (reference sequence). This CDR3 is 14 amino acids long. The CDR3 coding sequence is TGTGCCACCAGCACCCGGACAGGGAAACTTGGCTACACCTTC. As protein: CATSTRTGKLGYTF.

CDR3 in DNA: TGTGCCAGCAGCTTAGGGGACAGGGGGTTTGGAGAGACCCAGTACTTC. Its protein product is CASSLGDRGFGETQYF. This chain links TRBV7-9 with TRBJ2-5; 11 nucleotides match TRBD1. The length of the CDR3 is 16 residues. Germline CDR1 SEHNR, CDR2 FQNEAQ (reference sequence). V lost 1 base, J lost 4 bases, and 5 bases stayed unmatched.

This chain links TRBV6-6 with TRBJ1-4; TRBD1 is a possible D gene (5 bases). Trimming took off 6 bases at V and 2 bases at J, with 16 bases between the two ends. This CDR3 contains 16 residues. Germline CDR1 is MNHNY and CDR2 is SVGAGI (reference sequence). This CDR3 is CASRSGNVWTNEKLFF. The DNA of the CDR3 is TGTGCCAGCAGATCAGGGAACGTATGGACTAATGAAAAACTGTTTTTT.

The gene calls are TRBV27 and TRBJ2-7; unclear D gene. The CDR3 covers 15 residues. Looked up from germline, CDR1 is MNHEY and CDR2 is SMNVEV (reference sequence). V lost 9 bases and J lost 3, with 21 bases in between. DNA for the CDR3: TGTGCCAGTAGAGACATCGTCATGGATGACTACGAGCAGTACTTC. Amino acids: CASRDIVMDDYEQYF.

Comment on this clone: One end of the junction varies from germline; a read error may be responsible. The V gene is TRBV20-1, the J gene TRBJ2-7, with D tentatively TRBD1 (5 bases). The CDR3 contains 10 residues. Germline V gene lookup returns CDR1 DFQATT and CDR2 SNEGSKA (reference sequence). The CDR3 sequence: CSANRQTSFF. DNA of the CDR3: TGCAGTGCTAACCGACAGACTTCTTTTTTC.

V gene TRBV6-5 combines with J gene TRBJ2-1; TRBD2 aligns across 7 bases. CDR1 is MNHEY and CDR2 is SVGAGI in the germline V gene. This CDR3 spans 11 amino acids. J gave up 7 bases and V 8 bases, and 2 bases lay outside the gene matches. CDR3: CASFGGNEQFF. CDR3 bases: TGTGCCAGCTTCGGGGGGAATGAGCAGTTCTTC.

V gene TRBV5-1 combines with J gene TRBJ1-1; no reliable D call. The germline gives CDR1 SGHRS, CDR2 YFSETQ. There are 16 residues in the CDR3. Deletions cut 4 bases from V and 1 base from J, with 17 bases between. The CDR3 DNA follows: TGCGCCAGCAGCGCCCACCCAGAGGGTTCGAACACTGAAGCTTTCTTT. It specifies CASSAHPEGSNTEAFF.